Shown below are 17 T cell receptor beta chains from a single sample sequenced in a study of blood T cell repertoires in COVID-19. The repertoire was sequenced with immunoSEQ multiplex PCR; TCRdb's copy has only in-frame clones and lacks some. The table lists hundreds of thousands of clones, approximately 87% of them singletons, with about 6% in the top ten. The sequenced sample consisted of peripheral blood. These receptor sequences come from a woman aged 50 to 60 with COVID-19, enrolled during active disease.

There are a few counts of this clone. The V and J genes are TRBV14 and TRBJ2-3, with 10 bases fitting TRBD2. Germline CDR1 SGHDN, CDR2 FVKESK. This CDR3 is 15 amino acids long. V lost 4 bases and J lost 0; bases outside the gene matches: 1. The DNA for the CDR3 is TGTGCCAGCAGCCCGACTAGCGGGAGCACAGATACGCAGTATTTT. Translated, it gives CASSPTSGSTDTQYF. Looking up the rest from reference TRBV14 and TRBJ2-3 gives the full variable domain: EAGVTQFPSHSVIEKGQTVTLRCDPISGHDNLYWYRRVMGKEIKFLLHFVKESKQDESGMPNNRFLAERTGGTYSTLKVQPAELEDSGVYFCASSPTSGSTDTQYFGPGTRLTVL.

The J gene is TRBJ1-3, the V gene TRBV7-2; D gene unclear. The CDR3 is made up of 17 amino acids. With 0 bases removed from V and 1 base from J, the gap between germline ends came to 13 bases. Per the germline V gene, CDR1 is SGHTA and CDR2 is FQGNSA. For the CDR3, the DNA is TGTGCCAGCAGCTTAGCGGTCACATCTCTGTCTGGAAACACCATATATTTT. It specifies CASSLAVTSLSGNTIYF.

The chain recombines TRBV6-5 with TRBJ1-2; the match to TRBD1 covers 9 bases. The CDR3 has 12 residues. Germline V gene lookup returns CDR1 MNHEY and CDR2 SVGAGI. V shed 6 bases and J 11 bases; nucleotides not matched to a gene: 7. CDR3 region: CASSEGTGRYTF. The CDR3 bases are TGTGCCAGCAGCGAGGGGACAGGGAGGTACACCTTC.

DNA for the CDR3: TGCGCCAGCAGCCAAGGGGACAGGGGATACGAGCAGTACTTC. Protein product: CASSQGDRGYEQYF. The V and J genes are TRBV4-3 and TRBJ2-7; 10 bases align to TRBD1. In germline, CDR1 is LGHNA, CDR2 YSLEER. The CDR3 sequence is 14 residues long. The trim removed 1 base at V and 4 bases at J, leaving 1 base unmatched.

V is TRBV10-3 and J is TRBJ1-6, with TRBD1 as a possible D gene (5 bases). Germline lookup yields CDR1 ENHRY and CDR2 SYGVKD. The CDR3 has 15 residues. V lost 2 bases and J lost 8, with 13 bases in between. DNA of the CDR3: TGTGCCATCAGTGAGGGGGGAGGTCTGGATTCACCCCTCCACTTT. Protein: CAISEGGGLDSPLHF.

V is TRBV30 and J is TRBJ2-7; 7 bases align to TRBD2. The germline CDR1 and CDR2 sequences are GTSNPN and SVGIG (reference sequence). V lost 6 bases and J lost 2; bases outside the gene matches: 4. CDR3 size: 12 residues. CDR3 loop: CACGLVPYEQYF. The CDR3 nucleotides are TGTGCCTGCGGACTAGTTCCCTACGAGCAGTACTTC.

The genes are TRBV6-5 and TRBJ2-5, with TRBD1 as a possible D gene (6 bases). CDR1 is MNHEY, CDR2 SVGAGI, per germline. CDR3 size: 13 residues. V was clipped by 4 bases and J by 7 bases, with 13 bases between them. CDR3 in amino acids: CASSSTRQATQYF. The CDR3 DNA reads TGTGCCAGCAGTTCAACACGACAGGCGACCCAGTACTTC.

This clone was picked up a small number of times. Other DNA variants within this sample encode the same CDR3. The chain uses TRBV7-8 and TRBJ2-7; TRBD2 matches 12 bases. CDR1 SGHVS and CDR2 FQNEAQ come from the germline V gene. The CDR3 loop spans 15 amino acids. The J segment lost 3 bases and the V segment lost 6 bases, leaving 6 bases of the junction unmatched. The CDR3 region is CASRAGTSGFYEQYF. The CDR3 coding sequence is TGTGCCAGCAGGGCCGGGACTAGCGGGTTCTACGAGCAGTACTTC.

The chain employs TRBV18 and TRBJ1-1, with unresolved D. With 5 bases removed from V and 2 bases from J, the gap between germline ends came to 6 bases. The CDR3 runs 12 residues. The V gene's germline CDR1 is KGHSH and CDR2 LQKENI. CDR3 DNA: TGTGCCAGCTCAGGGAGAAACACTGAAGCTTTCTTT. As protein: CASSGRNTEAFF.

This clone came up once. The chain is built from TRBV7-3 and TRBJ2-7; D might be TRBD2 (6 bases). Germline loops: CDR1 SGHTA, CDR2 FQGTGA. CDR3 length: 15 amino acids. V gave up 4 bases and J gave up 2 bases, with 15 bases separating them. The CDR3 nucleotides are TGTGCCAGCAGCTCGCAGAGCGGGCTAGCCTACGAGCAGTACTTC. It translates to CASSSQSGLAYEQYF.

This chain joins TRBV18 and TRBJ2-7; D uncertain. Deletions cut 1 base from V and 6 bases from J, with 7 bases between. Germline V gene lookup returns CDR1 KGHSH and CDR2 LQKENI. This CDR3 has 12 residues. DNA of the CDR3: TGTGCCAGCTCACCACGTCCGGGCGAGCAGTACTTC. Translating it yields CASSPRPGEQYF. Supplemented by reference TRBV18 and TRBJ2-7, the full variable domain reads NAGVMQNPRHLVRRRGQEARLRCSPMKGHSHVYWYRQLPEEGLKFMVYLQKENIIDESGMPKERFSAEFPKEGPSILRIQQVVRGDSAAYFCASSPRPGEQYFGPGTRLTVT.

The V gene is TRBV7-9, the J gene TRBJ2-3; 9 positions agree with TRBD2. This CDR3 is 18 amino acids long. After removal of 1 base from V and 1 base from J, the junction contained 9 bases not matched to a gene. The germline CDR1 and CDR2 sequences are SEHNR and FQNEAQ (reference sequence). In DNA form, the CDR3 reads TGTGCCAGCAGCTTAGGAGCGGGGGGCCCGCGTGGCACAGATACGCAGTATTTT. Amino acids: CASSLGAGGPRGTDTQYF.

The rearrangement uses TRBV27 and TRBJ2-6, with 10 bases aligning to TRBD2. CDR3 length equals 18 residues. CDR1 and CDR2 (germline): MNHEY, SMNVEV (reference sequence). Trimming cost V 3 bases and J 3 bases; bases outside gene matches: 8. CDR3 sequence: CASSFGLAGANGANVLTF. DNA for the CDR3: TGTGCCAGCAGTTTTGGCCTAGCGGGAGCAAATGGGGCCAACGTCCTGACTTTC.

This sequence joins TRBV3-1 (or the pseudogene TRBV3-2) and TRBJ1-5; D is unresolved. CDR1 and CDR2 from the germline V gene are LGHDT and YNNKEL (reference sequence). V lost 0 bases to trimming and J lost 9 bases, with 12 bases between them. The CDR3 sequence is 14 residues long. The CDR3 region is CASSQDPSTGPQHF. CDR3 DNA sequence: TGTGCCAGCAGCCAAGATCCGTCAACGGGGCCCCAGCATTTT.

CDR3 coding DNA: TGTGCCAGCAATCCCCCCCCGCGGGGAAATGAGCAGTTCTTC. Its protein is CASNPPPRGNEQFF. J is TRBJ2-1 and V is TRBV2; a weak D match, TRBD2 (6 bases). The CDR3 is 14 residues long. The V gene lost 7 bases and the J gene lost 7 bases, with 17 bases spanning the gap. The germline V gene encodes CDR1 SNHLY and CDR2 FYNNEI.

This clone was picked up a small number of times. The chain links TRBV24-1 to TRBJ2-2, with D hard to call. Germline V CDR1 and CDR2: KGHDR, SFDVKD. The CDR3 is made up of 16 amino acids. Trimming left V 0 bases short and J 0 bases short, with 7 bases between. CDR3 nucleotides: TGTGCCACCAGTGATTTGGGCAGGACGAACACCGGGGAGCTGTTTTTT. Protein product: CATSDLGRTNTGELFF.

This chain connects TRBV15 to TRBJ2-7; 12 bases agree with TRBD2. J was trimmed by 0 bases and V by 0 bases; bases with no gene match: 3. Germline V lookup: CDR1 LNHNV, CDR2 YYDKDF (reference sequence). This CDR3 spans 17 amino acids. The CDR3 is CATSRDLAGGPSYEQYF. CDR3 DNA sequence: TGTGCCACCAGCAGAGATCTAGCGGGAGGGCCCTCCTACGAGCAGTACTTC.